This T cell receptor (beta chain) is from a study of CD8 T cells in Susac syndrome. Findings and limits, study-wide: The CD4+ T cell repertoires of Susac syndrome were found to show no clonal expansion.

This CDR3 has 19 residues. V was shortened by 7 bases and J by 1 base, with 28 bases between the two germline ends. RNA in amounts of roughly 0.45 to 1 ug was reverse transcribed with random hexamers. TCRdb passed the immunoSEQ multiplex PCR reads through MiXCR, listing each CDR3 protein once. The data show about 140,000 distinct CDR3 sequences, just under 95% seen once. To note about this clonotype: Its target is unknown.

The authors negatively isolated CD8+ and CD4+ T cells and FACS-enriched TEMRA cells. Material: CD4+ T cells from PBMCs. The TCR comes from a human donor with Susac syndrome. V and J are TRBV23-1 and TRBJ2-5; D is perhaps TRBD1 or TRBD2 (6 bases each). TRBV23-1 falls under the ORF class, with uncertain function. CDR3 sequence (DNA): TGCGCCAGCACCCTCAAGGGGGGTACAGCCGCCCAAGCCCAAGAGACCCAGTACTTC. The encoded protein is CASTLKGGTAAQAQETQYF.